This T cell receptor beta chain was observed in a study of blood T cell repertoires in COVID-19 (dated by TCRdb to about 2020). Notes on the research overall: Samples from collaborators originated in the United States, Italy and Spain and spanned both the acute and convalescent phases of COVID-19. The repertoires were made available in a free public database intended to serve as a resource for research on the immune response to SARS-CoV-2. Where available, HLA class I and class II types were obtained from metadata supplied by the sample provider rather than from assay-based typing. The sample metadata nearly always contained a de-identified subject ID, COVID-19 status, age in years and sex. Deeply sampled blood TCRbeta repertoires from subjects exposed to, actively infected with, or recovered from COVID-19 were included in the dataset. The samples were drawn from two sources: the first 160 participants of the ongoing ImmuneRACE study, and 1,254 subjects contributed by 6 global collaborators. The prospective study material was composed of cDNA or gDNA derived from T cells, B-cell-depleted T cells, or PBMCs.

In regard to this clone: There is no known antigen for this receptor. No much larger clone exists at a distance of one base, and base qualities are not known.

Each collaborating institution followed its own protocols to collect whole blood in K2EDTA tubes. For TCRbeta analysis, collaborators shipped samples as frozen whole blood, isolated PBMCs, or DNA extracted from either of those sample types. What the authors observed across the whole study: Clinical and demographic metadata were provided uncurated, with the amount varying by source and participant.

TCRbeta CDR3 regions were amplified from genomic DNA using the immunoSEQ Assay, a bias-controlled multiplex PCR. Turning to the authors' computational methods: The number of nucleated cells in each sample was estimated by amplification of reference gene primers within the assay. Sequence reads were collapsed and filtered to measure the absolute abundance of every unique TCRbeta CDR3 rearrangement. For each sample, productive Simpson clonality was calculated as the square root of Simpson's diversity index over productive rearrangements. This immuneACCESS table, as held by TCRdb, lists in-frame sequences with V and J called but not all clones. Of the missing ones, under half trace to an unresolved V gene in checked studies; the others have no known cause. For V, J and clone size, that table is used; D and trimming come from the DNA. The sample table lists 35,000 to 45,000 clones, approximately 80% of them with a count of one. Clones ranked in the top ten supply about 44% of the sample.

CDR1 and CDR2, looked up from the germline V gene, are SGHAT and FQNNGV. V loses 4 bases of germline sequence and J loses 0 bases, and the interval between the two ends is 15 bases. The CDR3 spans 16 residues, from the cysteine through the phenylalanine. Kept here is only the CDR3 DNA, which spans 48 bases and is read in frame from base 1. The chain joins TRBV11-2 to TRBJ1-1; 6 matching bases give a weak D call of TRBD1. The sequence was obtained from a human donor in a cohort sampled during active or convalescent COVID-19. The donor label of this sample is uncertain. The material sequenced was peripheral blood. The encoded CDR3 is CASSSTGLSLNTEAFF. The sequenced DNA is TGTGCCAGCAGCTCGACAGGCCTCTCTTTGAACACTGAAGCTTTCTTT.